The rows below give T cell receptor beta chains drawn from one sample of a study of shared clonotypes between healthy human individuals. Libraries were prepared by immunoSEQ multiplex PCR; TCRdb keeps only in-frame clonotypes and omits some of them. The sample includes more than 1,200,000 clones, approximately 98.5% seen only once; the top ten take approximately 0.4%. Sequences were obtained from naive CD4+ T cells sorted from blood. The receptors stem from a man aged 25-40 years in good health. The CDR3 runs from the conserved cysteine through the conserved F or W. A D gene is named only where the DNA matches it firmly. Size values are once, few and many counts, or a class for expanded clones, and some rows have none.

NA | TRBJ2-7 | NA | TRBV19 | CASSSRPGSVLREQYF | TGTGCCAGTAGTTCGCGGCCGGGGTCTGTCCTACGGGAGCAGTACTTC
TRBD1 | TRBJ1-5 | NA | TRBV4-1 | CASSQQIRGTYQPQHF | TGCGCCAGCAGCCAACAAATCAGGGGGACATATCAGCCCCAGCATTTT
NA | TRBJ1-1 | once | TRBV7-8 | CASSLRENTEAFF | TGTGCCAGCAGCTTACGGGAGAACACTGAAGCTTTCTTT
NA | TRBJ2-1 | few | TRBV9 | CASSVGSSYNEQFF | TGTGCCAGCAGCGTAGGAAGCTCCTACAATGAGCAGTTCTTC
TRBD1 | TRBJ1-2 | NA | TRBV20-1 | CESGGLGYTF | TGTGAATCAGGGGGCCTTGGCTACACCTTC
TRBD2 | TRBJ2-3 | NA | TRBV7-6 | CASSLVPLAGGGTDTQYF | TGTGCCAGCAGCTTAGTCCCACTAGCGGGAGGGGGCACAGATACGCAGTATTTT
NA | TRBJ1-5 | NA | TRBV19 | CASSQARGQPQHF | TGTGCCAGTAGTCAGGCCCGGGGACAGCCCCAGCATTTT
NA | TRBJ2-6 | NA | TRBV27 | CASSFVGSGANVLTF | TGTGCCAGCAGTTTTGTGGGCTCTGGGGCCAACGTCCTGACTTTC
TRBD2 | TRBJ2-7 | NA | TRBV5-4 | CASSGPLLAGGYEQYF | TGTGCCAGCAGCGGGCCCCTGCTAGCGGGAGGCTACGAGCAGTACTTC
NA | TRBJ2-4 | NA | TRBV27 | CASTPSVAIAKNIQYF | TGTGCCAGCACCCCTTCGGTAGCGATAGCCAAAAACATTCAGTACTTC
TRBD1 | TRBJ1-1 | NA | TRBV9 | CASSVGSQQGVAEAFF | TGTGCCAGCAGCGTAGGATCCCAACAGGGGGTCGCTGAAGCTTTCTTT
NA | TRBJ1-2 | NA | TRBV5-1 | CASSLEGGAQGYTF | TGCGCCAGCAGCTTAGAGGGGGGCGCTCAGGGCTACACCTTC
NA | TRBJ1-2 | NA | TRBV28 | CASKAGGGQPGYTF | TGTGCCAGCAAAGCCGGCGGGGGGCAACCTGGCTACACCTTC
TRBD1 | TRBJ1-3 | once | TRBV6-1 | CASSERQGKWNTIYF | TGTGCCAGCAGTGAAAGACAGGGTAAATGGAACACCATATATTTT
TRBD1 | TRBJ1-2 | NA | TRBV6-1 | CARRGQGSGYTF | TGTGCCCGCCGGGGACAGGGGTCTGGCTACACCTTC
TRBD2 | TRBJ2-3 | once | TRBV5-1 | CASSPRSSGMSDTQYF | TGCGCCAGCAGCCCCCGGTCTAGCGGGATGTCAGATACGCAGTATTTT
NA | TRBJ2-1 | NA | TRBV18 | CASSPRFSARNEQFF | TGTGCCAGCTCACCCAGGTTTAGTGCAAGGAATGAGCAGTTCTTC
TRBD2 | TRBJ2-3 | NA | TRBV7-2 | CASSSLAGNTDTQYF | TGTGCCAGCAGCTCTCTAGCGGGAAACACAGATACGCAGTATTTT
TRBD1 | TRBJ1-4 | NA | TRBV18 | CASSPRGTGESTNEKLFF | TGTGCCAGCTCACCAAGGGGGACAGGGGAGTCGACTAATGAAAAACTGTTTTTT
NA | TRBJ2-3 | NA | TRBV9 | CASSEISADTQYF | TGTGCCAGCAGCGAGATCAGCGCAGATACGCAGTATTTT
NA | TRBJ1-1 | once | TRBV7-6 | CASSLYALNTEAFF | TGTGCCAGCAGCTTATATGCTTTGAACACTGAAGCTTTCTTT